A selection of T cell receptor beta chains follows, all from one sample in a study of OX40 agonist ivuxolimab in advanced cancers. Assay: immunoSEQ multiplex PCR; the TCRdb copy retains only in-frame clones and omits some. The sample lists approximately 89,000 clones; 80% to 90% were seen once. The sequences come from CD4+ or CD8+ T cells sorted from blood, collected in a trial of the OX40 agonist ivuxolimab. The receptors shown here come from an adult with an advanced solid tumor such as melanoma, head and neck, liver or kidney cancer. Both conserved end residues are part of each CDR3. Each record gives: clone size, V gene, J gene, D gene, CDR3 protein, CDR3 DNA. A D gene is named only where the DNA matches it firmly. A row's size may be missing; if present it is once, few, many or a size class.

size: -; V: TRBV5-1; J: TRBJ2-2; D: TRBD1; CDR3: CASSLVQGETGELFF; DNA: TGCGCCAGCAGCTTGGTTCAGGGGGAAACCGGGGAGCTGTTTTTT
size: -; V: TRBV10-3; J: TRBJ2-1; D: TRBD2; CDR3: CATRADSGTPSNEQFF; DNA: TGTGCCACCCGGGCCGATAGCGGGACCCCCAGCAATGAGCAGTTCTTC
size: -; V: TRBV7-6; J: TRBJ2-3; D: TRBD1; CDR3: CASSITGVGTGEDTQYF; DNA: TGTGCCAGCAGCATTACCGGAGTGGGGACAGGGGAAGATACGCAGTATTTT
size: -; V: TRBV29-1; J: TRBJ1-5; D: TRBD1; CDR3: CSVGDSGGQPQHF; DNA: TGCAGCGTTGGGGACAGTGGGGGTCAGCCCCAGCATTTT
size: -; V: TRBV19; J: TRBJ2-2; D: TRBD1; CDR3: CASRTQDRGAGELFF; DNA: TGTGCCAGTAGGACCCAGGACAGGGGAGCCGGGGAGCTGTTTTTT
size: -; V: TRBV4-1; J: TRBJ2-2; D: -; CDR3: CASSPPGLANTGELFF; DNA: TGCGCCAGCAGCCCGCCGGGACTCGCGAACACCGGGGAGCTGTTTTTT
size: -; V: TRBV6-5; J: TRBJ1-2; D: -; CDR3: CASSYREANYGYTF; DNA: TGTGCCAGCAGTTACCGGGAGGCTAACTATGGCTACACCTTC
size: once; V: TRBV6-4; J: TRBJ2-3; D: TRBD1; CDR3: CASSRDREVDTQYF; DNA: TGTGCCAGCAGCCGGGACAGGGAGGTGGATACGCAGTATTTT
size: -; V: TRBV4-1; J: TRBJ2-1; D: TRBD2; CDR3: CASSLSGSTNEQFF; DNA: TGCGCCAGCAGCCTTAGCGGGAGTACGAATGAGCAGTTCTTC
size: -; V: TRBV7-3; J: TRBJ2-1; D: -; CDR3: CASSFSGGMAYNEQFF; DNA: TGTGCCAGCAGCTTCTCCGGGGGAATGGCCTACAATGAGCAGTTCTTC
size: medium-sized; V: TRBV28; J: TRBJ1-1; D: -; CDR3: CASSPSVENTEAFF; DNA: TGTGCCAGCAGTCCCTCCGTGGAGAACACTGAAGCTTTCTTT